What follows is one T cell receptor (beta chain) and its context. Antigen specificity is unknown. This CDR3 contains 14 residues. Germline CDR1 reads SEHNR; CDR2 reads FQNEAQ (reference sequence). The germline V and J ends were trimmed by 6 bases and 6 bases, with 18 bases remaining between them. This record belongs to a study of T cell responses to AZD1222 COVID-19 vaccine. Study-level results: Without day 14 samples, only post-peak T cell repertoires were studied. Among AZD1222 vaccinees, only five or six were seropositive at baseline. The donors showed a predominance of white British ancestry and of females, with possible underestimation of clonal diversity.

The table came from immunoSEQ multiplex PCR; TCRdb's copy has only in-frame clones and leaves some out. The sample lists about 110,000 clones; approximately 90% were seen once. This TCR was recovered from an adult who received the AZD1222 COVID-19 vaccine. The chain combines TRBV7-9 with TRBJ2-7; no firm D call. The material was peripheral blood, obtained 28 days after the second AZD1222 dose. The CDR3 sequence: CASSWAPGESEQYF. CDR3 DNA sequence: TGTGCCAGCAGTTGGGCCCCCGGCGAAAGCGAGCAGTACTTC.